These 20 T cell receptor beta chains share one sample of origin, sequenced in a study of T cells in Graves' hyperthyroidism and ophthalmopathy (dated by TCRdb to between 2017 and 2020). Preparation of the library involved multiplex PCR. Sequencing instrument: Illumina HiSeq 2000. The TCR beta CDR3 regions were amplified from the RNA transcripts. The TCR CDR3 was subjected to a first round of RT-PCR using the HTBI primer set and the Qiagen OneStep RT-PCR kit. Using fastp at Q25 and MiXCR, TCRdb reprocessed the public reads and kept productive beta chains. For every CDR3 protein sequence, its rows merge into one entry that carries the most common genes and DNA. The sample table records tens of thousands of distinct CDR3 sequences; 40% to 55% of these occur just once. Clones ranked in the top ten supply 10% of the sample. The sequenced sample was blood. The receptors originated from a woman in her twenties or thirties with Graves' hyperthyroidism.

This clonotype was counted many times. V and J are TRBV12-3 or TRBV12-4 and TRBJ1-2; D is unclear. The CDR3 sequence is 12 residues long. Trimming stripped 4 bases from V and 6 bases from J, with 9 bases between. The CDR3 sequence is CASSSGFHGYTF. CDR3 DNA sequence: TGTGCCAGCAGTTCAGGCTTCCATGGCTACACCTTC.

The chain employs TRBV24-1 and TRBJ2-1, with D possibly matching TRBD2 (5 bases). CDR1 and CDR2 from the germline V gene are KGHDR and SFDVKD. This CDR3 region has 14 residues. V was clipped by 5 bases and J by 9 bases, with 16 bases between them. The DNA of the CDR3 is TGTGCCACCAGTGTCACTAGTGGGAGTAGTGAGCAGTTCTTC. The encoded protein is CATSVTSGSSEQFF.

The V call is TRBV24-1, the J call TRBJ2-6; D is unresolved. In germline, CDR1 is KGHDR, CDR2 SFDVKD. CDR3 length: 13 residues. V shed 11 bases and J shed 4 bases, with 11 bases lying between them. The CDR3 loop reads CASSASGANVLTF. The CDR3 nucleotides read TGTGCCAGCTCGGCGTCCGGGGCCAACGTCCTGACTTTC.

This clonotype was seen many times. The J gene is TRBJ2-7, the V gene TRBV28, with D perhaps TRBD1 (6 bases). The CDR3 consists of 14 residues. The V and J ends lost 4 bases and 6 bases respectively, with 16 bases between them. Germline V CDR1 and CDR2: MDHEN, SYDVKM. The CDR3 loop reads CASSYRARSAEQYF. CDR3 coding DNA: TGTGCCAGCAGTTACAGGGCGAGGTCTGCCGAGCAGTACTTC.

Many counts were recorded for this clonotype. V usage is TRBV7-8 and J usage is TRBJ1-1; 8 nucleotides line up with TRBD1. This CDR3 spans 15 amino acids. Germline CDR1 is SGHVS and CDR2 is FQNEAQ. V was clipped by 1 base and J by 6 bases; unmatched bases: 7. CDR3 nucleotides: TGTGCCAGCAGCTTAGAAACAGGGGGTAACCCTGAAGCTTTCTTT. It is translated as CASSLETGGNPEAFF.

On this clonotype itself: Relative to the germline gene, one junction end is altered; a read error may explain this. V gene TRBV7-7 combines with J gene TRBJ1-5; 10 nucleotides match TRBD1. Germline V lookup: CDR1 SSHAT, CDR2 FNYEAQ (reference sequence). The CDR3 covers 14 residues. CDR3: CASSPRDRGNPQHF. The DNA of the CDR3 is TGTGCTAGCAGCCCCCGGGACAGGGGCAATCCCCAGCATTTT. Together with reference TRBV7-7 and TRBJ1-5, the CDR3 gives the full variable domain: GAGVSQSPRYKVTKRGQDVTLRCDPISSHATLYWYQQALGQGPEFLTYFNYEAQPDKSGLPSDRFSAERPEGSISTLTIQRTEQRDSAMYRCASSPRDRGNPQHFGDGTRLSIL.

This clonotype was observed many times. The chain uses TRBV20-1 and TRBJ2-7; 8 nucleotides agree with TRBD2. Germline-derived CDR1 and CDR2 are DFQATT and SNEGSKA (reference sequence). Trimming took 5 bases from V and 0 from J; bases not matched to a gene: 3. The CDR3 covers 13 residues. The CDR3 coding sequence is TGCAGTGCTCGGGGGGGGAGCTCCTACGAGCAGTACTTC. Its protein is CSARGGSSYEQYF.

Many counts were recorded for this clonotype. V usage is TRBV9 and J usage is TRBJ2-5; 8 bases map to TRBD2. Looked up from germline, CDR1 is SGDLS and CDR2 is YYNGEE. J lost 2 bases, V lost 0 bases, and 3 bases had no gene match. The CDR3 loop spans 15 amino acids. The CDR3 loop is CASSVAGGIQETQYF. Here the CDR3 DNA reads TGTGCCAGCAGCGTAGCGGGGGGGATTCAAGAGACCCAGTACTTC.

The gene calls are TRBV7-8 and TRBJ1-4; TRBD1 matches at 9 bases. With 0 bases clipped from V and 13 bases from J, the junction kept 3 bases outside the gene matches. Per germline, CDR1 SGHVS and CDR2 FQNEAQ. The CDR3 has 13 amino acids. CDR3 region: CASSLATGGGLFF. The CDR3 bases are TGTGCCAGCAGCTTAGCCACAGGGGGCGGACTGTTTTTT.

This clonotype was observed many times. This sequence joins TRBV4-1 and TRBJ2-5; perhaps D is TRBD1 or TRBD2 (5 bases each). V lost 1 base to trimming and J lost 5 bases, with 5 bases between them. The CDR3 has 12 residues. The germline V gene encodes CDR1 MGHRA and CDR2 YSYEKL. This chain's CDR3 is CASSQGDETQYF. DNA for the CDR3: TGCGCCAGCAGCCAAGGGGACGAGACCCAGTACTTC.

About this clonotype: Being one base from a much bigger clone, this may be a read error. The gene calls are TRBV3-1 and TRBJ1-1; 7 positions match TRBD1. The germline CDR1 and CDR2 sequences are LGHDT and YNNKEL (reference sequence). CDR3 length: 14 amino acids. The CDR3 DNA reads as TGTGCCGGCAGCCAAGGGGACAGGAACACTGAAGCTTTCTTT. Protein sequence: CAGSQGDRNTEAFF. Variable domain in full (rest from reference TRBV3-1 and TRBJ1-1): DTAVSQTPKYLVTQMGNDKSIKCEQNLGHDTMYWYKQDSKKFLKIMFSYNNKELIINETVPNRFSPKSPDKAHLNLHINSLELGDSAVYFCAGSQGDRNTEAFFGQGTRLTVV.

This clonotype was counted at least ten times. The CDR3 DNA follows: TGTGCCAGCAGCTTAGTCGAAGGGGACGGACTAGCGGGGCAATACGAGCAGTACTTC. Residues: CASSLVEGDGLAGQYEQYF. The chain joins TRBV7-6 to TRBJ2-7; 12 bases are a match to TRBD2. The CDR3 loop spans 19 amino acids. V lost 1 base to trimming and J lost 4 bases; unmatched junction nucleotides: 14. The germline CDR1 and CDR2 sequences are SGHVS and FNYEAQ.

The chain combines TRBV4-1 with TRBJ2-1; TRBD2 might be the D (6 bases). The CDR3 length is 14 residues. Trimming left V 1 base short and J 7 bases short, with 11 bases between. Germline values: CDR1 MGHRA, CDR2 YSYEKL. CDR3 protein: CASSQGGTSNEQFF. The CDR3 DNA reads TGCGCCAGCAGCCAAGGCGGGACTTCAAATGAGCAGTTCTTC.

This chain links TRBV18 with TRBJ2-3; 11 bases map to TRBD2. The CDR3 sequence is 17 residues long. CDR1 and CDR2 from the germline V gene are KGHSH and LQKENI. The V and J ends lost 3 bases and 0 bases, in that order; junction bases with no gene match: 5. This CDR3 is CASSPGLAASSTDTQYF. DNA of the CDR3: TGTGCCAGCTCACCGGGACTAGCGGCTTCTAGCACAGATACGCAGTATTTT.

By share of the sample, this clonotype is medium-sized. V and J are TRBV10-3 and TRBJ2-3; the D is unclear. The ends were cut back, 0 bases at V and 9 bases at J, with 10 bases in the middle. Per the germline V gene, CDR1 is ENHRY and CDR2 is SYGVKD. This CDR3 comprises 13 residues. The CDR3 bases are TGTGCCATCAGTGAGTCGGCCGACGGAACGCAGTATTTT. It translates to CAISESADGTQYF.

This clonotype was detected many times. The chain couples TRBV7-9 to TRBJ1-5; TRBD1 is a possible D gene (6 bases). V was clipped by 5 bases and J by 6 bases, with 17 bases between them. The CDR3 contains 15 residues. Germline CDR1 is SEHNR and CDR2 is FQNEAQ (reference sequence). CDR3 protein: CASSPRGGGSQPQHF. In nucleotides, the CDR3 is TGTGCCAGCAGCCCGCGGGGGGGCGGGAGTCAGCCCCAGCATTTT.

This clonotype was detected many times. V gene TRBV5-6 combines with J gene TRBJ1-2; D gene unclear. CDR1 is SGHDT, CDR2 YYEEEE, per germline. Between the trimmed V and J ends, which lost 2 bases and 8 bases, there was a span of 10 bases. CDR3 size: 12 residues. The CDR3 spells CASSFQIGGYTF. DNA of the CDR3: TGTGCCAGCAGCTTTCAAATTGGGGGCTACACCTTC.

This clonotype has at least ten counts. This rearrangement joins TRBV13 to TRBJ1-1; D may be TRBD1 (5 bases). Trimming cost V 5 bases and J 4 bases, with 14 bases left between them. The CDR3 totals 14 residues. Germline CDR1 reads PRHDT; CDR2 reads FYEKMQ (reference sequence). The CDR3 sequence is CASSPSGMATEAFF. In DNA, the CDR3 is TGTGCCAGCAGCCCCTCAGGGATGGCCACTGAAGCTTTCTTT.

To note about this clonotype: The missing conserved phenylalanine or tryptophan at the end of this CDR3 makes a read error likely. V gene TRBV11-3 combines with J gene TRBJ2-1; no clear D. Deletions cut 8 bases from V and 5 bases from J, with 13 bases between. This CDR3 is 13 amino acids long. Germline lookup yields CDR1 SGHNT and CDR2 YENEEA. The CDR3 protein is CASSSTQHNEQFY. The CDR3 bases are TGTGCCAGCTCATCTACTCAGCACAATGAGCAGTTCTAC.

The V gene is TRBV7-6, the J gene TRBJ1-1; possible D gene TRBD1, 5 bases. Germline V gives CDR1 SGHVS, CDR2 FNYEAQ. The CDR3 sequence is 17 residues long. The germline V and J ends were trimmed by 8 bases and 1 base, with 23 bases remaining between them. CDR3 bases: TGTGCCAGCTCACCACAGGCCCATCCGGGCCAGAACACTGAAGCTTTCTTT. Amino acid sequence: CASSPQAHPGQNTEAFF. Full variable domain (rest looked up from reference TRBV7-6 and TRBJ1-1): GAGVSQSPRYKVTKRGQDVALRCDPISGHVSLYWYRQALGQGPEFLTYFNYEAQQDKSGLPNDRFSAERPEGSISTLTIQRTEQRDSAMYRCASSPQAHPGQNTEAFFGQGTRLTVV.